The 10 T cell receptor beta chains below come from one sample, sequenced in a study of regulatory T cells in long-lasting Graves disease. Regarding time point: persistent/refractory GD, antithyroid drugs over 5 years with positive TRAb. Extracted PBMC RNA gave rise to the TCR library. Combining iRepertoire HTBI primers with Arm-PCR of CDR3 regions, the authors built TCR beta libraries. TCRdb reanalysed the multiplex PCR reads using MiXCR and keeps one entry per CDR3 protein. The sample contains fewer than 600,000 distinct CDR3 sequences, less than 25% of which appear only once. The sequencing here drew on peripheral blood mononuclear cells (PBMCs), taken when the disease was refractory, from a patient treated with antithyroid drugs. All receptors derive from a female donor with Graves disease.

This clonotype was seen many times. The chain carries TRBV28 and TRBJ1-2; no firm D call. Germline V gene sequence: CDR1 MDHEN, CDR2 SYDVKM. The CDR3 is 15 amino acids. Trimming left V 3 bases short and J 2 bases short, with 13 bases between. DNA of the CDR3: TGTGCCAGCAGTTTTCCATTGGGAGGGAACTATGGCTACACCTTC. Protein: CASSFPLGGNYGYTF.

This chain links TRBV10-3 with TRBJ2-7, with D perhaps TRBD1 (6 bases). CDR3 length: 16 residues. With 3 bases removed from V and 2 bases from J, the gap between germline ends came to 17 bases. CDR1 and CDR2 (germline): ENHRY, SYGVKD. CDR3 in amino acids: CAISDSPDRFAYEQYF. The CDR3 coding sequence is TGTGCCATCAGTGATTCCCCCGACAGGTTCGCCTACGAGCAGTACTTC.

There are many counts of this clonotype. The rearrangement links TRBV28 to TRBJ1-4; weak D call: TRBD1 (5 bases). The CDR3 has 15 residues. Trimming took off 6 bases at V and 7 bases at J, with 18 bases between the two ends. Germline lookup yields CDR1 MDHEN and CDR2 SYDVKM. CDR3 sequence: CASRTVLGGGEKLFF. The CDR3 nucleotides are TGTGCCAGCAGGACCGTTTTGGGGGGAGGTGAAAAACTGTTTTTT. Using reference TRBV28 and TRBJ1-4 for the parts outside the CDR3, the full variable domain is DVKVTQSSRYLVKRTGEKVFLECVQDMDHENMFWYRQDPGLGLRLIYFSYDVKMKEKGDIPEGYSVSREKKERFSLILESASTNQTSMYLCASRTVLGGGEKLFFGSGTQLSVL.

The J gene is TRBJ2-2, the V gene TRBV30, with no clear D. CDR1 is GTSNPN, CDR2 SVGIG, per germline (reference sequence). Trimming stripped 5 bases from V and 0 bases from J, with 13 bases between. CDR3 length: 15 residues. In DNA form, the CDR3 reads TGTGCCTGGGGAACCGAATTCGCGAACACCGGGGAGCTGTTTTTT. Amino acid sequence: CAWGTEFANTGELFF.

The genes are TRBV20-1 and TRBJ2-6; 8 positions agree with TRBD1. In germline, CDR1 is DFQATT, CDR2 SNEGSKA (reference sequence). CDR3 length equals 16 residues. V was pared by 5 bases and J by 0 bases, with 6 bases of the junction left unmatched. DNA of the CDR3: TGCAGTGCTCTACGGACAGGGCTCTCTGGGGCCAACGTCCTGACTTTC. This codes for CSALRTGLSGANVLTF.

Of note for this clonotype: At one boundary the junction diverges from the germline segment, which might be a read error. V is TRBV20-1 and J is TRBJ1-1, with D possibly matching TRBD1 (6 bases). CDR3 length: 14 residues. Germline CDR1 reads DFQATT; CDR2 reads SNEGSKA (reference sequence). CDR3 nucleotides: TGCAGTACTAGGGGGAGACGGGTGAACACTGAAGCTTTCTTT. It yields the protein CSTRGRRVNTEAFF.

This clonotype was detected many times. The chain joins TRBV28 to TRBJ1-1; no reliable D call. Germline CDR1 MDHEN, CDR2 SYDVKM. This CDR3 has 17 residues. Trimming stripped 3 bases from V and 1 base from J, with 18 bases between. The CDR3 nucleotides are TGTGCCAGCAGTTTCCCTTTACTCGGACGGACGAACACTGAAGCTTTCTTT. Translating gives CASSFPLLGRTNTEAFF.

CDR3 DNA sequence: TGTGCCAGCAGTTATTCCCAAGGGCCCGGCCCTGGAAACACCATATATTTT. As protein: CASSYSQGPGPGNTIYF. This sequence joins TRBV6-5 and TRBJ1-3; D gene uncertain. V dropped 3 bases and J dropped 2 bases, with 17 bases sitting between them. Germline-derived CDR1 and CDR2 are MNHEY and SVGAGI. The CDR3 consists of 17 residues.

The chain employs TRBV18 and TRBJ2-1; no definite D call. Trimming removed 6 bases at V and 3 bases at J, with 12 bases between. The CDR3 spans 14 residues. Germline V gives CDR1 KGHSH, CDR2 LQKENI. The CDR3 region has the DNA TGTGCCAGCTCCCCTCCGTCTCACTACAATGAGCAGTTCTTC. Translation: CASSPPSHYNEQFF.

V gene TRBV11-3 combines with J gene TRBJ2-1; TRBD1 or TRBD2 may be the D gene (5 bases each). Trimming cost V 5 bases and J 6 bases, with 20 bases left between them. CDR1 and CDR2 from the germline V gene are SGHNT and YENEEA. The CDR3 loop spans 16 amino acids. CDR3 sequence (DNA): TGTGCCAGCAGCCAGAAAGGGGACCTTAAACTCAATGAGCAGTTCTTC. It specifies CASSQKGDLKLNEQFF.